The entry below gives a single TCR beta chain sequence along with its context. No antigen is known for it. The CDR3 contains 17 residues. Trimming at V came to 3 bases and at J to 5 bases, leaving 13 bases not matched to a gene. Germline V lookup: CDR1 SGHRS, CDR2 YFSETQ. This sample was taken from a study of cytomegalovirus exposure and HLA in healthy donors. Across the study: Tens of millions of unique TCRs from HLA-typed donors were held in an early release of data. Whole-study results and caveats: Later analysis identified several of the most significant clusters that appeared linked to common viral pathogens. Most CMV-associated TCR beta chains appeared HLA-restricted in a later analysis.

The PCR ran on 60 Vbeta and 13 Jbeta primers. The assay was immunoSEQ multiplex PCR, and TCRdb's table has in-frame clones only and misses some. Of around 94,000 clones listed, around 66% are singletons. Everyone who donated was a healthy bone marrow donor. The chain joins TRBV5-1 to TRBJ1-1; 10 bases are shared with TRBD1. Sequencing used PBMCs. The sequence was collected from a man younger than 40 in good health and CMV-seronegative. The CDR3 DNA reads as TGCGCCAGCAGCTCAAAGACAGGGGGCGGACTTGGGACTGAAGCTTTCTTT. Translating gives CASSSKTGGGLGTEAFF.